The clone carrying this TCR beta chain was detected a few times. Its antigen is still unknown. The PCR contained 60 Vbeta and 13 Jbeta primers. Sequenced by immunoSEQ multiplex PCR; TCRdb stores in-frame clones only, minus some. The sample includes about 97,000 clones, approximately 72% of them seen just once. This record comes from a study of cytomegalovirus exposure and HLA in healthy donors. Study findings and constraints: It has been reported that TCR beta sequences accurately predicted the HLA-A and HLA-B alleles of most subjects. Sequence variants that were highly shared formed a cluster that was likely a sequencing artifact.

The sequenced sample consisted of PBMCs. This TCR was recovered from a woman in her thirties or forties in good health and CMV-seronegative.

CDR3 bases: TGTGCCAGCAGCTTTAGTACCAGGGGACAGACCCAGTACTTC. Its translation is CASSFSTRGQTQYF. V is TRBV5-6 and J is TRBJ2-5, with D maybe TRBD1 (6 bases). Trimming shortened V by 2 bases and J by 6 bases, and 14 bases separated the two germline ends. The length of the CDR3 is 14 residues. Germline V gene sequence: CDR1 SGHDT, CDR2 YYEEEE.